This T cell receptor (beta chain) came from a study of shared clonotypes between healthy human individuals. In the original workflow: Filtering differed, since immunoSEQ gave only junction sequences and no quality scores. The assay was immunoSEQ multiplex PCR, and TCRdb's table has in-frame clones only and misses some. V and J calls and clone size come straight from that table; D and trimming were deduced from the DNA. Of over 2 million clones in the sample, 95% were seen once. The study's findings and limits: Having only a few donors restricted how much genetic and exposure-history diversity was captured.

Note on this clone: Its antigen is not identified.

CDR3 length equals 15 residues. The V gene's germline CDR1 is SGHNT and CDR2 YYREEE (reference sequence). V gave up 1 base and J gave up 3 bases; unmatched junction bases: 1. Sequenced material: naive CD4+ T cells sorted from blood. The subset here: CD45RA+ positively selected. The chain links TRBV5-4 to TRBJ2-5; 12 bases agree with TRBD2. The receptor was isolated from a man in his late teens or twenties in good health. This chain's CDR3 is CASSLSSGGEETQYF. As DNA, the CDR3 is TGTGCCAGCAGCTTGTCTAGCGGGGGGGAAGAGACCCAGTACTTC.